These T cell receptor beta chains were read from a single sample in a study of cytomegalovirus exposure and HLA in healthy donors. Sequenced by immunoSEQ multiplex PCR; TCRdb stores in-frame clones only, minus some. The sample carries roughly 180,000 clones, roughly 88% recorded once. Sequencing input: PBMCs. Source of these receptors: a girl aged 2 to 10 in good health and CMV-seropositive. Each CDR3 is given without its conserved first and last residue. A row's size may be missing; if present it is once, few, many or a size class.

V,size,J,CDR3
TRBV13,NA,TRBJ2-1,ASSLDHVLGGHNEQF
TRBV6-1,once,TRBJ1-5,ASSATAGIGFGQPQH
TRBV10-3,NA,TRBJ2-1,AISEERLNYNEQF
TRBV5-1,once,TRBJ2-3,ASSLGLAGGHPISTDTQY
TRBV29-1,NA,TRBJ1-2,SVDGVWAGSSSYGYT
TRBV14,NA,TRBJ2-3,ASSLVGARPDTQY
TRBV6-1,NA,TRBJ1-5,ASSQDRVQPQH
TRBV9,NA,TRBJ2-7,ASSQYPRTGLIYEQY
TRBV11-2,NA,TRBJ2-1,ASRSPGGSYNEQF
TRBV4-1,once,TRBJ1-5,ASSQVQGRTGVFQPQH
TRBV5-1,few,TRBJ1-1,ASSSRDRDTEAF
TRBV15,NA,TRBJ1-2,ATSSLEAVYGYT
TRBV30,once,TRBJ1-2,AWVDRGRGYT
TRBV28,NA,TRBJ2-7,ASSPPGALYEQY
TRBV27,NA,TRBJ1-2,ASSRGQRAYGYT
TRBV2,NA,TRBJ2-7,ASSVRHTYEQY
TRBV19,NA,TRBJ1-1,ASISGNTEAF
TRBV5-6,few,TRBJ1-1,ASRISVLLNTEAF
TRBV28,few,TRBJ1-1,ASSLQALSEAF
TRBV18,NA,TRBJ2-1,ASSSNRGDEQF
TRBV11-3,NA,TRBJ2-7,ASSLVFSTGTQSSYEQY
TRBV30,once,TRBJ1-6,AGHFRYNSPLH
TRBV6-1,NA,TRBJ1-4,ASSDTDLEKLF
TRBV30,NA,TRBJ2-1,AWSLGDRVIMYEQF
TRBV10-2,once,TRBJ1-2,ASSEWLYGYT
TRBV27,NA,TRBJ1-5,ASSLRGSNQPQH
TRBV5-4,NA,TRBJ1-1,ASSAENDRGTTEAF
TRBV13,NA,TRBJ1-1,ASSLGRRNTEAF
TRBV30,NA,TRBJ1-2,AWDAGPPGGYGYT
TRBV14,few,TRBJ2-1,ASSQPSGSYTHEQF
TRBV11-3,NA,TRBJ2-1,ASSLNSGRATEQF
TRBV15,NA,TRBJ2-7,ATSRGLASSYEQY
TRBV9,NA,TRBJ2-1,ASSVAGGGAGEYNEQF
TRBV6-5,NA,TRBJ1-5,ASRPRLDQPQH
TRBV11-2,NA,TRBJ1-1,ASSSTVLNTEAF
TRBV5-1,NA,TRBJ2-5,ASSLEDYYQETQY
TRBV6-1,NA,TRBJ2-6,ASTIQGAGANVLT
TRBV6-5,NA,TRBJ2-2,ASSYERPNTGELF
TRBV9,NA,TRBJ2-5,ASSPGDRARGETQY